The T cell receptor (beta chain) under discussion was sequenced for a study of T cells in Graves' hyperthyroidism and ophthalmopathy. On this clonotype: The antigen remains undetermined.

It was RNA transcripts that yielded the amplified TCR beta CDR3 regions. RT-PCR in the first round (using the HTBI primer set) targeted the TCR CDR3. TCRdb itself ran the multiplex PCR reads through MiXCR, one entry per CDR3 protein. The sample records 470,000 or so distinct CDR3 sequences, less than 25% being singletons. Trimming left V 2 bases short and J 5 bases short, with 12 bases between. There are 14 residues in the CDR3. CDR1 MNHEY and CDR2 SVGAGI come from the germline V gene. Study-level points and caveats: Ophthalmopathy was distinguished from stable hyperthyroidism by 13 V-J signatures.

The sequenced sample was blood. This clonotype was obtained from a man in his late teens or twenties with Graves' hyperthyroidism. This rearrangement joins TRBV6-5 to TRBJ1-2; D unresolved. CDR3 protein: CASSYDGGRYGYTF. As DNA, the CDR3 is TGTGCCAGCAGTTACGACGGAGGGAGATATGGCTACACCTTC.